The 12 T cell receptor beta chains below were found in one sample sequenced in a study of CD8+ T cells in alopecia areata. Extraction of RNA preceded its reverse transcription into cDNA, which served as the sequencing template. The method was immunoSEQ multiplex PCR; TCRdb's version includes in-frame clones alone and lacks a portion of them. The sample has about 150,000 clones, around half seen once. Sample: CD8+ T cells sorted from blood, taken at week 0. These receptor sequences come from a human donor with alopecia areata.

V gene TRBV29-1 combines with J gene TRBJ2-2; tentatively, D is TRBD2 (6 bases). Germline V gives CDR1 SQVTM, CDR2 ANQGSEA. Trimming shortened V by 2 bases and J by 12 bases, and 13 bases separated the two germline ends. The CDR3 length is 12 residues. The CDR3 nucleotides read TGCAGCGTTGAAAGTTGGGGAGGTCAGCTGTTTTTT. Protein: CSVESWGGQLFF.

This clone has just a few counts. CDR3 residues: CASSEGTSGVADTQYF. The CDR3 region has the DNA TGTGCCAGCAGTGAAGGGACTAGTGGGGTCGCAGATACGCAGTATTTT. The rearrangement uses TRBV2 and TRBJ2-3; TRBD2 matches at 7 bases. Germline V gene data show CDR1 as SNHLY and CDR2 as FYNNEI. V gave up 1 base and J gave up 4 bases; unmatched junction bases: 8. There are 16 residues in the CDR3.

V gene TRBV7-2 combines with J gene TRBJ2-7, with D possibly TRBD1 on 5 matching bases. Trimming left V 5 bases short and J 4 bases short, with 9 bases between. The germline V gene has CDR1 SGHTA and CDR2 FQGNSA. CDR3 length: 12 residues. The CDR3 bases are TGTGCCAGCAGCGACAGTTTTTACGAGCAGTACTTC. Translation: CASSDSFYEQYF.

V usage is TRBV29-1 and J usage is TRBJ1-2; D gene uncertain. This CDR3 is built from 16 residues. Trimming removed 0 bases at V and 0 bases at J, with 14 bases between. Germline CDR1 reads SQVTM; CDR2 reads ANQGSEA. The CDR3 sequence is CSVEDRIRLANYGYTF. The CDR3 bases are TGCAGCGTTGAAGACCGAATCAGGTTAGCTAACTATGGCTACACCTTC.

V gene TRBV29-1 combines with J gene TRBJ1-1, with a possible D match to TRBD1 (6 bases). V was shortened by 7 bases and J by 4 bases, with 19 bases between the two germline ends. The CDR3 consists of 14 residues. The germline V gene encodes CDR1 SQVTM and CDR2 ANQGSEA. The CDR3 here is CSGLEGGRGTEAFF. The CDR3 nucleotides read TGCAGCGGTCTTGAGGGGGGACGAGGCACTGAAGCTTTCTTT. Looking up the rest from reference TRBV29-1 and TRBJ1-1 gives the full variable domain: SAVISQKPSRDICQRGTSLTIQCQVDSQVTMMFWYRQQPGQSLTLIATANQGSEATYESGFVIDKFPISRPNLTFSTLTVSNMSPEDSSIYLCSGLEGGRGTEAFFGQGTRLTVV.

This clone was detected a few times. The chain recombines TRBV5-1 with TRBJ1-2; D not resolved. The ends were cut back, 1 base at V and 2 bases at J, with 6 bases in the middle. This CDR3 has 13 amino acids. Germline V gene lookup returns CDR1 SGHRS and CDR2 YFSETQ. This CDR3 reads CASSLTENYGYTF. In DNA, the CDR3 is TGCGCCAGCAGCTTGACGGAAAACTATGGCTACACCTTC.

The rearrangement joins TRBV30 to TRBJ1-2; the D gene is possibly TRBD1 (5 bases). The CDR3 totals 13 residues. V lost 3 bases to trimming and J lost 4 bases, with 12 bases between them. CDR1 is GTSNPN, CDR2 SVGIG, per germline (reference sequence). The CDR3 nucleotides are TGTGCCTGGAGAGTGAGGGGTTCCTATGGCTACACCTTC. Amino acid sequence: CAWRVRGSYGYTF.

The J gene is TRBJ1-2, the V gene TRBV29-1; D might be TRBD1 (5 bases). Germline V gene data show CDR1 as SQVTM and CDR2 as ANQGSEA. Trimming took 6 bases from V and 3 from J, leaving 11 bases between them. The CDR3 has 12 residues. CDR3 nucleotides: TGCAGCGTCCTAGGGGATTACTATGGCTACACCTTC. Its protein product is CSVLGDYYGYTF.

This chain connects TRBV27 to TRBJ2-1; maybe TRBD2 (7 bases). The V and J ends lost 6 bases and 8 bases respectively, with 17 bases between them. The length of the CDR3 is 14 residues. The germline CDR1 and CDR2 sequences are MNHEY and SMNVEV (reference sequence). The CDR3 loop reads CASSPRGEGDEQFF. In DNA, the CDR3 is TGTGCCAGCAGCCCTAGGGGGGAGGGCGATGAGCAGTTCTTC.

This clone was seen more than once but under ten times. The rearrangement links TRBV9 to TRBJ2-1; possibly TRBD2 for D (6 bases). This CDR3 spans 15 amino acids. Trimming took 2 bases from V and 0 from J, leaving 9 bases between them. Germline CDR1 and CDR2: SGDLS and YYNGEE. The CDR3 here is CASSVSGLSYNEQFF. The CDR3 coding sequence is TGTGCCAGCAGCGTTAGCGGCCTCTCCTACAATGAGCAGTTCTTC.

CDR3 coding DNA: TGTGCCAGCAGCTTAGGGCCAAAGAATAGCAATCAGCCCCAGCATTTT. It translates to CASSLGPKNSNQPQHF. The chain joins TRBV7-8 to TRBJ1-5, with no clear D. The CDR3 runs 16 residues. Trimming took 1 base from V and 0 from J, leaving 10 bases between them. CDR1 is SGHVS and CDR2 is FQNEAQ in the germline V gene.

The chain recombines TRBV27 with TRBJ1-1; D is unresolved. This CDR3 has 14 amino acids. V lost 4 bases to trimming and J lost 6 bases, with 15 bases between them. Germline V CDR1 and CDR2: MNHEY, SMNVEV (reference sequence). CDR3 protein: CASSYVGSGAEAFF. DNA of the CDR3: TGTGCCAGCAGTTACGTGGGTTCCGGAGCTGAAGCTTTCTTT.